The rows below give T cell receptor beta chains drawn from one sample of a study of T cell responses to AZD1222 COVID-19 vaccine. Repertoires were generated with immunoSEQ multiplex PCR, while TCRdb's copy carries only in-frame clones and drops some. The sample carries under 200,000 clones, almost 95% recorded once. The specimen comprised peripheral blood, sampled on day 0 of AZD1222 vaccination. These receptors originate from an adult in good health. Both conserved end residues are part of each CDR3.

TRBJ2-1	TRBV11-2	CASSRVAGGRDEQFF
TRBJ1-2	TRBV5-1	CASRLVTENYGYTF
TRBJ2-7	TRBV11-2	CASSLLREVDEQYF
TRBJ2-1	TRBV5-1	CASSLGLTSGGHEQFF
TRBJ2-7	TRBV11-2	CASRPIQVRGEQYF
TRBJ2-2	TRBV10-3	CAISEPEWDTNTGELFF
TRBJ1-3	TRBV7-9	CASSLGRYSGNTIYF
TRBJ2-2	TRBV27	CASSLGAATGELFF
TRBJ2-3	TRBV7-9	CASSLVAGSRPDTQYF
TRBJ2-3	TRBV6-5	CASTVRGPTDTQYF
TRBJ1-1	TRBV9	CASSPGQGPRSTEAFF
TRBJ1-1	TRBV6-5	CASSYSSLNTEAFF
TRBJ1-6	TRBV28	CASSPEGGYNSPLHF
TRBJ1-5	TRBV19	CASSVDRNQPQHF
TRBJ1-3	TRBV3-1/TRBV3-2	CASRGTVGNTIYF
TRBJ1-3	TRBV9	CASSVQGDAGNTIYF
TRBJ2-3	TRBV5-1	CASSFGTLSSTDTQYF
TRBJ2-2	TRBV29-1	CSVGQTNTGELFF
TRBJ1-4	TRBV6-1	CASSDRPATNEKLFF
TRBJ1-2	TRBV28	CASLREGNGYTF
TRBJ1-2	TRBV5-1	CASSIGGTVDGYTF
TRBJ1-2	TRBV7-8	CASSPFREVNYGYTF
TRBJ2-7	TRBV2	CASSVPSGNYEQYF
TRBJ1-4	TRBV9	CASSVGGGLPSSANEKLFF
TRBJ2-7	TRBV28	CASSGHEQYF
TRBJ1-1	TRBV6-4	CASSDSKPRQVMNTEAFF
TRBJ1-1	TRBV25-1	CASSEYKWNTEAFF
TRBJ2-7	TRBV12-3/TRBV12-4	CASRGLVAEQYF
TRBJ1-5	TRBV6-1	CASRHDSFNQPQHF
TRBJ2-7	TRBV4-1	CASSHAGTSGDYEQYF
TRBJ2-5	TRBV6-5	CASGGGETQYF
TRBJ1-1	TRBV25-1	CASSRNTEAFF
TRBJ1-1	TRBV2	CASSSRWDTEAFF
TRBJ1-2	TRBV7-9	CASSLEGDYGYTF
TRBJ2-2	TRBV7-9	CASSPGTRGTGELFF
TRBJ1-2	TRBV30	CAWTYTAGVYGYTF
TRBJ1-2	TRBV27	CASSFAGGYGYTF
TRBJ2-7	TRBV11-1	CASSPRASATSYEQYF
TRBJ1-6	TRBV9	CASSVAGAGNSPLHF
TRBJ2-7	TRBV5-5	CASSLSPNGDYEQYF